Below, one T cell receptor beta chain is given with its context. Its target is not known. This CDR3 has 15 residues. In germline, CDR1 is DFQATT, CDR2 SNEGSKA (reference sequence). After removal of 6 bases from V and 5 bases from J, the junction contained 10 bases not matched to a gene. Amplified regions were TCR beta CDR3 sequences from RNA transcripts. TCR CDR3 underwent first-round RT-PCR with the HTBI primer set. TCRdb ran MiXCR on the multiplex PCR reads and lists one entry per CDR3 protein. Among almost 350,000 distinct CDR3 sequences listed, around 18% were seen once. The entry originates in a study of T cells in Graves' hyperthyroidism and ophthalmopathy. Study overall: Peripheral blood was obtained at initial diagnosis, preceding any treatment. Study-level findings and limits: Ophthalmopathy could be told apart from stable hyperthyroidism with a 13 V-J model.

A patient was excluded if there was uncontrolled infection, other autoimmune disease, pregnancy or lactation. This sample holds PBMCs from about 10 ml fresh peripheral blood. V and J are TRBV20-1 and TRBJ2-2, with 9 bases matching TRBD1. The receptor was isolated from a woman aged 40 to 50 with Graves' ophthalmopathy. Input material: blood. CDR3 nucleotides: TGCAGTGCCCACCGGACAGGGGAGAGAACCGGGGAGCTGTTTTTT. Translation: CSAHRTGERTGELFF.